Listed below are T cell receptor beta chains from one sample, sequenced in a study of early T cells in non-severe SARS-CoV-2 infection. TCRdb re-derived calls from the 5' RACE reads in MiXCR, one entry per CDR3 protein. Here the sample spans nearly 55,000 distinct CDR3 sequences, about 7.7% being singletons. The input for sequencing was whole blood, taken at baseline. The receptors were sampled from an adult who was a healthcare worker with PCR-confirmed SARS-CoV-2 infection or an uninfected control (not recorded which). Each CDR3 is given with its conserved first and last residue. D genes are given only for firm matches. Size values are once, few and many counts, or a class for expanded clones, and some rows have none.

d_gene,j_gene,v_gene,abundance,CDR3nt,CDR3aa
NA,TRBJ2-5,TRBV18,NA,TGTGCCAGCTCACGCGGACAGATCCAAGAGACCCAGTACTTC,CASSRGQIQETQYF
NA,TRBJ2-4,TRBV4-1,many,TGCGCCAGCAGCCAAGATGAGGGCGTAAGGAACATTCAGTACTTC,CASSQDEGVRNIQYF
TRBD1,TRBJ2-1,TRBV6-5,few,TGTGCCAGCAATTGGACAGGGGGGAATGAGCAGTTCTTC,CASNWTGGNEQFF
NA,TRBJ1-2,TRBV20-1,medium-sized,TGCAGTGCTGGGGCCCGGGACGGCAACTATGGCTACACCTTC,CSAGARDGNYGYTF
NA,TRBJ2-3,TRBV5-1,few,TGCGCCAGCAGCTCAGGACTCCGGACAGATACGCAGTATTTT,CASSSGLRTDTQYF
TRBD2,TRBJ2-1,TRBV12-3/TRBV12-4,NA,TGTGCCAGCAGTCCCGCTGCGGTAGCGGGAGCCTACAATGAGCAGTTCTTC,CASSPAAVAGAYNEQFF
NA,TRBJ2-2,TRBV7-9,NA,TGTGCCAGCAGCCCGGGACCGGGCTACACCGGGGAGCTGTTTTTT,CASSPGPGYTGELFF
TRBD2,TRBJ2-1,TRBV28,few,TGTGCCAGCAGGGTACTAGCGGAAGACTACAATGAGCAGTTCTTC,CASRVLAEDYNEQFF
NA,TRBJ2-2,TRBV9,NA,TGTGCCAGCAGCGTTAGGAGATCGAACACCGGGGAGCTGTTTTTT,CASSVRRSNTGELFF
NA,TRBJ2-2,TRBV12-3/TRBV12-4,NA,TGTGCCAGCAGGAAAGCTACCGGGGAGCTGTTTTTT,CASRKATGELFF